The rows below give T cell receptor beta chains drawn from one sample of a study of blood T cell repertoires in COVID-19. TCRdb's copy holds only in-frame clones and misses some; the assay was immunoSEQ multiplex PCR. Among 250,000 to 350,000 clones, approximately 84% were seen once, and the ten largest hold more than 1.1%. Sequencing used peripheral blood. These receptor sequences come from a human donor with COVID-19, enrolled during active disease. The donor label of this sample is uncertain. The CDR3 runs from the conserved cysteine through the conserved F or W. Fields, in order: J gene, V gene, clone size, D gene, CDR3 DNA, CDR3 protein. A D gene is named only where the DNA matches it firmly. Some rows have no size entry. The others give once, few or many, or a class for an expanded clone.

j_call: TRBJ2-7
v_call: TRBV10-3
clone_size: NA
d_call: TRBD2
cdr3_nt: TGTGCCATCAGTGAATTAGCGGGAGTAAACGAGCAGTACTTC
cdr3_aa: CAISELAGVNEQYF

j_call: TRBJ2-7
v_call: TRBV9
clone_size: NA
d_call: TRBD2
cdr3_nt: TGTGCCAGCAGCGTAGAGCCCTCTAGCGGGAGGTTACCCTACGAGCAGTACTTC
cdr3_aa: CASSVEPSSGRLPYEQYF

j_call: TRBJ1-6
v_call: TRBV24-1
clone_size: NA
d_call: TRBD1
cdr3_nt: TGTGCCACCAGTGATCAGGGGGCTGGCAGGTCACCCCTCCACTTT
cdr3_aa: CATSDQGAGRSPLHF

j_call: TRBJ2-7
v_call: TRBV11-2
clone_size: NA
d_call: NA
cdr3_nt: TGTGCCAGCAGCCTGGGTTGGATCGGGAGCAGCGAGCAGTACTTC
cdr3_aa: CASSLGWIGSSEQYF

j_call: TRBJ1-6
v_call: TRBV6-6
clone_size: NA
d_call: TRBD1
cdr3_nt: TGTGCCAGCAGTTACGACAGGGAGCGTGCACCCCTCCACTTT
cdr3_aa: CASSYDRERAPLHF

j_call: TRBJ1-5
v_call: TRBV19
clone_size: NA
d_call: TRBD1
cdr3_nt: TGTGCCAGTAGAGGACAGGGCGCTAGCAATCAGCCCCAGCATTTT
cdr3_aa: CASRGQGASNQPQHF

j_call: TRBJ1-1
v_call: TRBV5-1
clone_size: once
d_call: NA
cdr3_nt: TGCGCCAGCAGCTTGGTTGGGGGGGCGAACACTGAAGCTTTCTTT
cdr3_aa: CASSLVGGANTEAFF

j_call: TRBJ1-1
v_call: TRBV5-1
clone_size: NA
d_call: NA
cdr3_nt: TGCGCCAGCAGCCCACAGGTGGCCCCGAACACTGAAGCTTTCTTT
cdr3_aa: CASSPQVAPNTEAFF

j_call: TRBJ1-1
v_call: TRBV29-1
clone_size: NA
d_call: TRBD1
cdr3_nt: TGCAGCATTGGGACAGCTATGAACACTGAAGCTTTCTTT
cdr3_aa: CSIGTAMNTEAFF

j_call: TRBJ2-3
v_call: TRBV6-4
clone_size: NA
d_call: NA
cdr3_nt: TGTGCCAGCAGTGACTCGACTCCAGGGGCCTACCCGCGGGTCACAGATACGCAGTATTTT
cdr3_aa: CASSDSTPGAYPRVTDTQYF

j_call: TRBJ1-6
v_call: TRBV15
clone_size: few
d_call: NA
cdr3_nt: TGTGCCACCAGCAGACCCGGTATTTCACCCCTCCACTTT
cdr3_aa: CATSRPGISPLHF

j_call: TRBJ1-5
v_call: TRBV2
clone_size: few
d_call: TRBD1
cdr3_nt: TGTGCCAGCAGTGGGGGACAGGCGACTAATCAGCCCCAGCATTTT
cdr3_aa: CASSGGQATNQPQHF

j_call: TRBJ1-1
v_call: TRBV28
clone_size: NA
d_call: TRBD1
cdr3_nt: TGTGCCAGCAGGAGACAGGGGACCACTGAAGCTTTCTTT
cdr3_aa: CASRRQGTTEAFF

j_call: TRBJ1-6
v_call: TRBV7-2
clone_size: NA
d_call: NA
cdr3_nt: TGTGCCAGCAGTCTCGGGGACCGGAGGGGTTCACCCCTCCACTTT
cdr3_aa: CASSLGDRRGSPLHF

j_call: TRBJ2-3
v_call: TRBV9
clone_size: NA
d_call: NA
cdr3_nt: TGTGCCAGCAGCGTAGAGGAGGGAGATACGCAGTATTTT
cdr3_aa: CASSVEEGDTQYF

j_call: TRBJ1-4
v_call: TRBV19
clone_size: NA
d_call: NA
cdr3_nt: TGTGCCAGTAGTATACAGGGTTCTGAAAAACTGTTTTTT
cdr3_aa: CASSIQGSEKLFF

j_call: TRBJ1-5
v_call: TRBV3-1/TRBV3-2
clone_size: NA
d_call: NA
cdr3_nt: TGTGCCAGCAGCCAAGTTGAAGGGGGAGTTCGACAGCCCCAGCATTTT
cdr3_aa: CASSQVEGGVRQPQHF